This record covers a single TCR beta chain. Germline CDR1 LGHDT, CDR2 YNNKEL (reference sequence). The CDR3 contains 15 residues. The V end was cut by 1 base, the J end by 4 bases, with 10 bases between. These data belong to a study of response to subunit inactivated influenza vaccine. TCRdb redid the calling of the RT-PCR reads with MiXCR, one entry per CDR3 protein. The table has a few hundred thousand distinct CDR3 sequences, around 13% seen once; the top ten hold over 8.5%. The chain is built from TRBV3-1 and TRBJ2-2, with a possible D match to TRBD1 (5 bases). The source is a man aged 45-60 years who received an inactivated influenza vaccine. The sample in question was PBMCs from blood, obtained approximately 12 days after vaccination. The CDR3 sequence: CASSQGQGSTGELFF. As DNA, the CDR3 is TGTGCCAGCAGCCAAGGGCAGGGTAGCACCGGGGAGCTGTTTTTT.